This paragraph reports one T cell receptor (beta chain). Sequencing used immunoSEQ multiplex PCR; TCRdb keeps in-frame clones, though not all of them. The table lists around 140,000 clones, 92% of them singletons. This record comes from a study of T cell responses to AZD1222 COVID-19 vaccine. Whole-study context: Combined were second doses at about 4 or about 12 weeks.

The CDR3 covers 14 residues. Germline CDR1 is LNHNV and CDR2 is YYDKDF (reference sequence). V shed 3 bases, J shed 7 bases, and the junction held 6 bases outside the gene matches. V usage is TRBV15 and J usage is TRBJ1-2, with 9 bases identical to TRBD1. Sequencing was performed on peripheral blood, taken on day 0 of AZD1222 vaccination. This clonotype was obtained from an adult in good health. The CDR3, as DNA: TGTGCCACCAGCAGGGTCGGGACAGGGACTGGCTACACCTTC. It is translated as CATSRVGTGTGYTF. The full variable domain, in which reference TRBV15 and TRBJ1-2 provide the parts outside the CDR3, is DAMVIQNPRYQVTQFGKPVTLSCSQTLNHNVMYWYQQKSSQAPKLLFHYYDKDFNNEADTPDNFQSRRPNTSFCFLDIRSPGLGDTAMYLCATSRVGTGTGYTFGSGTRLTVV.